Described below is a single TCR beta chain sequence and its context. The table lists this clonotype with many counts. What antigen it recognizes has not been identified. No much larger clone is present one base from it, and per-base qualities are unavailable. Separate amplification of TCR alpha and beta chain libraries was performed from the second PCR step onward. CMV status of each donor was established by measuring IFNgamma production from CD4+ T cells after fresh PBMCs were stimulated overnight with CMV viral lysate. Miltenyi beads were used first to positively select CD4 T cells, and CD8 T cells were then positively selected from the CD4-negative fraction. After staining for CD3, CD4, CD8, CD45RA, CD27 and a live/dead dye, cells were sorted on a BD Aria II into four subsets based on CD45RA and CD27. Blood came from three healthy volunteers, each fractionated into CD4 and CD8 T cells and then into four differentiation subsets. Approximately 120 ml of peripheral blood was collected from each donor, and PBMC were isolated by Ficoll-Paque PLUS density-gradient centrifugation. Sorted cells were lysed in RLT buffer, after which RNA was extracted using a Qiagen RNeasy kit and stored at -80 degrees C.

This sample is part of a study of naive and memory T cell subsets (dated by TCRdb to the late 2010s). Study-wide context: Sorted naive and memory T cell subsets from peripheral blood were analyzed in the study using a UMI-based, open-source pipeline for TCR alpha and beta sequencing. IgG serology results and the functional CMV T cell responses were in complete agreement. RNA was DNase-treated and reverse transcribed with TCR constant-region primers, mostly using SuperScript III.

Library generation was performed with UMI-ligation and nested PCR. The beta constant-region primer consisted of an equimolar mixture of two oligonucleotides that together covered TRBC1 and TRBC2. The ligated cDNA went through four rounds of PCR with nested alpha and beta constant-region primers together with the SP2 primer. T4 RNA ligase 1 ligated a single-stranded oligonucleotide carrying the SP2 primer and a 12-nucleotide UMI to the cDNA 3' end. The ligation reaction was kept at 16 degrees C for about 19-25 hours. To avoid over-amplification, PCR2 was usually performed as a SYBR Green qPCR and halted once a predetermined threshold was reached. Every purification after the first one was done using Agencourt AMPure XP magnetic beads. Library quantification was done by Qubit, followed by a TapeStation check on which the main peak was expected at around 650 bp. Sequencing of the pooled libraries was done on an Illumina MiSeq using v2 2x251 paired-end kits, which typically yielded roughly 0.85-2 million reads per sample. Each sample's library went into the pool at roughly 4 nM, and about 5-8% PhiX was added to help with cluster recognition. In the paper's pipeline: Decombinator assigned V and J genes to Demultiplexor-processed FASTQ reads by tag matching, allowing a single base-pair mismatch. UMIs were used by Collapsinator to correct both sequencing errors and frequency errors arising from PCR heterogeneity. CDR3Translator translated TCRs and extracted CDR3s from the conserved cysteine to the FGXG phenylalanine, flagging non-productive sequences. Repertoires were subsampled to equal numbers of UMI-defined TCRs before Gini, Shannon entropy and inverse Simpson indices were calculated. Power-law fits to clonotype abundance distributions were performed by maximum likelihood within the linear range. When run on a single naive CD8 sample, MIGEC and the pipeline yielded similar UMI counts, similar unique TCR numbers and similar clonal distributions. A set of under 8,500 CMV-associated CDR3 sequences, compiled from VDJdb and a published dataset, was used to search the repertoires. The public reads were quality trimmed at Q25 with fastp and then assembled into clones with MiXCR by TCRdb, keeping productive beta chains. Records with the same CDR3 protein are collapsed into one entry carrying the most frequent genes and DNA. What appears here as the V and J calls and clone size reflects TCRdb's work, not the paper's. The sample table lists under 25,000 distinct CDR3 sequences, over 7% of them with a count of one. Approximately 21% of the sample goes to the ten largest clones.

Study-wide conclusions, independent of this receptor: In both CD4 and CD8 cells, going from naive through CM, EM and EMRA, the Gini index went up while Shannon and inverse Simpson diversity went down. TCR abundance followed a power law with an exponent that was different for naive and memory subsets but consistent across the three individuals. The repertoire findings for the naive and memory subsets could not be validated, as no ground truth was available. RNA-based TCR counts may be affected by expression changes linked to T cell activation and differentiation. Each clonotype was defined as a single alpha or beta chain sequence rather than as a paired alpha/beta receptor. Once error correction was done, more than 95% of naive TCR sequences showed up just once, which made the naive abundance distributions much steeper than those of the memory subsets.

This TCR came from a human donor in good health. The sequenced material came from central memory CD8+ T cells from blood. The sample's cell subset or site label is to be understood as: central memory, CD45RA- CD27+.

In nucleotide form, the sequence is TGTGCCAGCAGTTCCCGCCGCGGGAGCACAGATACGCAGTATTTT. This is translated as CASSSRRGSTDTQYF. The sequence is built from TRBV28 and TRBJ2-3; TRBD2 is possibly the D segment (5 matching bases). Per the germline V gene, MDHEN is the CDR1 and SYDVKM is the CDR2. The CDR3 numbers 15 residues from cysteine through phenylalanine. The kept DNA is CDR3 alone, 45 bases in frame from the first base. Trimming costs V 4 bases and J 0 bases, and their ends lie 11 bases apart.